Below, 13 T cell receptor beta chains from the same sample are listed, as sequenced in a study of shared T cell receptors in the human thymus. Some clones are missing from TCRdb's copy, which holds only in-frame ones; the method was immunoSEQ multiplex PCR. The sample shows hundreds of thousands of clones, more than 75% of them seen only once. A further study also used this sample, focusing on human thymus T cells.

The specimen sequenced was thymocytes. These receptors were taken from a boy in the first two years of life with a congenital heart defect.

The chain employs TRBV6-6 and TRBJ1-2, with a weak D call TRBD1 (5 bases). Trimming shortened V by 2 bases and J by 1 base, and 11 bases separated the two germline ends. The CDR3 sequence is 15 residues long. Germline V gene sequence: CDR1 MNHNY, CDR2 SVGAGI (reference sequence). CDR3 nucleotide sequence: TGTGCCAGCAGTTACCGTCCACAGGTTAACTATGGCTACACCTTC. Amino acids: CASSYRPQVNYGYTF.

V and J are TRBV7-2 and TRBJ2-5; 7 bases agree with TRBD1. Germline V gene data show CDR1 as SGHTA and CDR2 as FQGNSA. The CDR3 length is 17 residues. V was pared by 5 bases and J by 1 base, with 13 bases of the junction left unmatched. The CDR3 sequence: CASSVTWDRVSQETQYF. The CDR3 DNA is TGTGCCAGCAGCGTTACTTGGGACAGAGTTAGCCAAGAGACCCAGTACTTC.

V is TRBV5-1 and J is TRBJ2-2, with TRBD2 identical over 12 bases. The germline V gene has CDR1 SGHRS and CDR2 YFSETQ. V lost 0 bases to trimming and J lost 1 base; unmatched junction nucleotides: 1. The length of the CDR3 is 17 residues. CDR3 sequence (DNA): TGCGCCAGCAGCTTGGGACTAGCGGGGGAGAACACCGGGGAGCTGTTTTTT. This encodes CASSLGLAGENTGELFF.

The chain carries TRBV9 and TRBJ2-1; 11 nucleotides line up with TRBD2. CDR3 length equals 17 residues. After removal of 3 bases from V and 7 bases from J, the junction contained 12 bases not matched to a gene. From germline, CDR1 is SGDLS and CDR2 YYNGEE. The CDR3 DNA reads as TGTGCCAGCAGCGGGACCGAGGGGGCTAGCGGGAGGAATGAGCAGTTCTTC. Protein: CASSGTEGASGRNEQFF.

As concerns this clone: Other DNA variants within this sample encode the same CDR3. The chain couples TRBV18 to TRBJ2-5, with 8 bases aligning to TRBD1. The CDR3 has 15 residues. Trimming took 0 bases from V and 1 from J; bases not matched to a gene: 1. CDR1 is KGHSH, CDR2 LQKENI, per germline. The CDR3 reads CASSPPTGVQETQYF. The DNA for the CDR3 is TGTGCCAGCTCACCACCGACAGGGGTCCAAGAGACCCAGTACTTC. Supplemented by reference TRBV18 and TRBJ2-5, the full variable domain reads NAGVMQNPRHLVRRRGQEARLRCSPMKGHSHVYWYRQLPEEGLKFMVYLQKENIIDESGMPKERFSAEFPKEGPSILRIQQVVRGDSAAYFCASSPPTGVQETQYFGPGTRLLVL.

This chain uses TRBV19 with TRBJ2-7; a possible D gene is TRBD2 (6 bases). Germline CDR1 reads LNHDA; CDR2 reads SQIVND (reference sequence). The CDR3 runs to 13 residues. Deletions cut 9 bases from V and 2 bases from J, with 14 bases between. CDR3 DNA sequence: TGTGCCAGCTCGGGGGAGGCCGCCTACGAGCAGTACTTC. Translating gives CASSGEAAYEQYF. Complete variable domain (other parts from reference TRBV19 and TRBJ2-7): DGGITQSPKYLFRKEGQNVTLSCEQNLNHDAMYWYRQDPGQGLRLIYYSQIVNDFQKGDIAEGYSVSREKKESFPLTVTSAQKNPTAFYLCASSGEAAYEQYFGPGTRLTVT.

V usage is TRBV5-6 and J usage is TRBJ2-3; TRBD2 matches 10 bases. Germline V gene data show CDR1 as SGHDT and CDR2 as YYEEEE. The J segment lost 0 bases and the V segment lost 0 bases, leaving 7 bases of the junction unmatched. CDR3 size: 18 residues. The CDR3, as DNA: TGTGCCAGCAGCTTGGATCGAGCGGGGGGGCCTAGCACAGATACGCAGTATTTT. Translating gives CASSLDRAGGPSTDTQYF.

CDR3 coding DNA: TGTGCCAGCAGTCCCCGGGACACAGATACGCAGTATTTT. Protein: CASSPRDTDTQYF. The chain recombines TRBV6-5 with TRBJ2-3; tentative D call: TRBD2 (5 bases). This CDR3 has 13 residues. Trimming removed 5 bases at V and 2 bases at J, with 8 bases between. Germline loops: CDR1 MNHEY, CDR2 SVGAGI.

This clone was recorded only once. The CDR3 DNA follows: TGTGCCAGCAGTTTATCCGGGGGGTGGGGGGCCAACGTCCTGACTTTC. It codes for CASSLSGGWGANVLTF. This rearrangement joins TRBV28 to TRBJ2-6; 7 bases are a match to TRBD2. CDR3 length equals 16 residues. Trimming cost V 1 base and J 4 bases; bases outside gene matches: 4. Germline V gene data show CDR1 as MDHEN and CDR2 as SYDVKM.

CDR3 DNA: TGTGCCAGCAGCTTCAGACCCGGACAGGAAAGGGACTATGGCTACACCTTC. Translated, it gives CASSFRPGQERDYGYTF. The chain joins TRBV11-2 to TRBJ1-2; 7 bases fit TRBD1. Germline V gene sequence: CDR1 SGHAT, CDR2 FQNNGV. With 3 bases clipped from V and 3 bases from J, the junction kept 13 bases outside the gene matches. CDR3 length: 17 residues.

Notes on this clone: Other nucleotide sequences in the sample specify the same CDR3. The gene calls are TRBV20-1 and TRBJ2-3, with TRBD2 matching over 7 bases. V lost 6 bases and J lost 6; bases outside the gene matches: 0. Germline CDR1 is DFQATT and CDR2 is SNEGSKA (reference sequence). The CDR3 totals 10 residues. The CDR3 DNA sequence: TGCAGTGCGGGAGGGGATACGCAGTATTTT. As protein: CSAGGDTQYF.

The chain recombines TRBV4-3 with TRBJ2-5; 7 bases are a match to TRBD2. The V gene end was trimmed by 3 bases and the J gene end by 5 bases; junction bases not matched to a gene: 12. The CDR3 is 16 residues long. CDR1 is LGHNA and CDR2 is YSLEER in the germline V gene. The CDR3 DNA reads as TGCGCCAGCAGCCAGGGAGGGAGGGAGCCGCTGGAGACCCAGTACTTC. Its translation: CASSQGGREPLETQYF.

The chain joins TRBV4-1 to TRBJ2-3; D may be TRBD1 (6 bases). The CDR3 runs to 16 residues. V shed 3 bases and J shed 1 base, with 14 bases lying between them. Germline values: CDR1 MGHRA, CDR2 YSYEKL. CDR3 DNA: TGCGCCAGCAGCCAGGATACAGGGAGTCGCACAGATACGCAGTATTTT. Protein: CASSQDTGSRTDTQYF.